This TCR beta chain was sequenced in a study of T cells in Graves' hyperthyroidism and ophthalmopathy. General observations from the study: Clonotypes that were expanded in thyroid above 0.001 mostly appeared in blood too.

The CDR3 regions of TCR beta were amplified from RNA transcripts. Using the HTBI primer set, a first-round RT-PCR was run on the TCR CDR3. TCRdb reprocessed the multiplex PCR reads with MiXCR, giving one entry per CDR3 protein. In the table there are under 400,000 distinct CDR3 sequences, approximately 14% of which are singletons. Based on clinical symptoms, serum thyroxine and TRAb, thyroid ultrasound and orbital computed tomography, diagnoses were reached. Blood was sampled at initial diagnosis of hyperthyroidism, prior to onset of any ophthalmopathy symptoms. This clonotype occurred many times. Its antigen is still unknown. Sequencing input: blood. This sequence was found in a woman younger than 35 with Graves' hyperthyroidism that later progressed to Graves' ophthalmopathy.

CDR3 nucleotides: TGTGCCAGCAGCCCCGAATCGAGCTCTTCCTACAATGAGCAGTTCTTC. Protein: CASSPESSSSYNEQFF. This chain joins TRBV11-3 and TRBJ2-1; no clear D gene. Looked up from germline, CDR1 is SGHNT and CDR2 is YENEEA. The V and J ends lost 5 bases and 1 base respectively, with 15 bases between them. The CDR3 consists of 16 residues.